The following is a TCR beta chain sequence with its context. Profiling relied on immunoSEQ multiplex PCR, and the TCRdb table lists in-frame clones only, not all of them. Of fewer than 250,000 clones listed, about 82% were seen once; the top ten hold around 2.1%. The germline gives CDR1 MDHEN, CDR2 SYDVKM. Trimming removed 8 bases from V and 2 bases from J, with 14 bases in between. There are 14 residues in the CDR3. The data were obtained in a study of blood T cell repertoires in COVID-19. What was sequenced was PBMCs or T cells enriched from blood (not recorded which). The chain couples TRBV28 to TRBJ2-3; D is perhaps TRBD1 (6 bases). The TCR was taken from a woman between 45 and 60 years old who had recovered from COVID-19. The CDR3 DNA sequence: TGTGCCAGCGGAACAGGGTTCGTCACAGATACGCAGTATTTT. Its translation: CASGTGFVTDTQYF.